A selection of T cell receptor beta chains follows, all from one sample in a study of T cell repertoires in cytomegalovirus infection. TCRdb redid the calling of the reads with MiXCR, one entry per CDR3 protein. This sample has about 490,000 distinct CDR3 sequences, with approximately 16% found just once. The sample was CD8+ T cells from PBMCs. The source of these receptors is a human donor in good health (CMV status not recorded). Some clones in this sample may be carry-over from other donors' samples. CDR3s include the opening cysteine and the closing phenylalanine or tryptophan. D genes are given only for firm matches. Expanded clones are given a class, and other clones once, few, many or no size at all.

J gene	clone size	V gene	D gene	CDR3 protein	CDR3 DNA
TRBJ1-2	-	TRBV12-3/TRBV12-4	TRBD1	CASSLPGQGYGYTF	TGTGCCAGCAGTTTACCGGGACAGGGCTATGGCTACACCTTC
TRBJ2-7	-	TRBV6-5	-	CASSSTWGIEGEGQYF	TGTGCCAGCAGTTCCACGTGGGGGATAGAAGGCGAGGGGCAGTACTTC
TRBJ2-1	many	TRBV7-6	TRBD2	CASSPGLAGMKYNEQFF	TGTGCCAGCAGCCCTGGACTAGCGGGTATGAAATACAATGAGCAGTTCTTC
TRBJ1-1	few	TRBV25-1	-	CASSELAGVNTEAFF	TGTGCCAGCAGTGAATTGGCAGGGGTAAACACTGAAGCTTTCTTT
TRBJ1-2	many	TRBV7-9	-	CASSLGSDSNYGYTF	TGTGCCAGCAGCTTAGGGTCAGATTCTAACTATGGCTACACCTTC
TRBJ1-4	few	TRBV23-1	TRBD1	CASSPFEGQGLINEKLFF	TGCGCCAGCAGCCCCTTTGAGGGACAGGGGCTGATTAATGAAAAACTGTTTTTT
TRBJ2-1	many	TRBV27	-	CASSAAGTFYNEQFF	TGTGCCAGCAGTGCCGCCGGGACTTTCTACAATGAGCAGTTCTTC
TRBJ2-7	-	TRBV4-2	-	CASRSQREQYF	TGTGCCAGTAGAAGCCAGCGAGAGCAGTACTTC
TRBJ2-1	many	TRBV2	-	CASPGGLQLYNEQFF	TGTGCCAGCCCGGGTGGGCTACAATTATACAATGAGCAGTTCTTC
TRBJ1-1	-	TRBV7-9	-	CASSPRSGWNTEAFF	TGTGCCAGCAGCCCGCGCTCAGGGTGGAACACTGAAGCTTTCTTT
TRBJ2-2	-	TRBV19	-	CASSIIRHSGTGELFF	TGTGCCAGTAGTATAATTCGGCATAGCGGCACCGGGGAGCTGTTTTTT
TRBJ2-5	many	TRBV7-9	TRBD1	CASSGRTGTRETQYF	TGTGCCAGCAGCGGTCGGACAGGGACTCGGGAGACCCAGTACTTC
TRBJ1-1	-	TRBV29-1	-	CSVRGNTEAFF	TGCAGCGTAAGGGGGAACACTGAAGCTTTCTTT
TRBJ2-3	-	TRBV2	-	CASSEWSGKDTQYF	TGTGCCAGCAGTGAATGGTCAGGGAAAGATACGCAGTATTTT
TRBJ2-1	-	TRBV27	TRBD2	CASSFMGGSSYNEQFF	TGTGCCAGCAGCTTCATGGGAGGGAGCTCCTACAATGAGCAGTTCTTC
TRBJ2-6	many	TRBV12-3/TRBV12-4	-	CASSHARTAFHSGANVLTF	TGTGCCAGCAGCCACGCTAGGACAGCCTTCCACTCTGGGGCCAACGTCCTGACTTTC
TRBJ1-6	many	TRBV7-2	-	CASSPQVRLSYNSPLHF	TGTGCCAGCAGCCCTCAAGTCAGGCTCTCCTATAATTCACCCCTCCACTTT
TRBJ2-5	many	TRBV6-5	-	CASSSTVPKETQYF	TGTGCCAGCAGCTCCACAGTTCCCAAGGAGACCCAGTACTTC
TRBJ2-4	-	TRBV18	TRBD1	CASSPSDGRGRNIQYF	TGTGCCAGCTCCCCTTCGGACGGCAGGGGGAGAAACATTCAGTACTTC
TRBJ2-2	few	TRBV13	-	CASSLGWRNTGELFF	TGTGCCAGCAGCTTAGGATGGCGGAACACCGGGGAGCTGTTTTTT
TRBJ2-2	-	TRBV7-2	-	CASRLLSLGGELFF	TGTGCCAGCAGATTACTCTCGCTGGGCGGGGAGCTGTTTTTT
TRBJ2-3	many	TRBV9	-	CASSTRDLGTDTQYF	TGTGCCAGCAGCACCCGGGACCTTGGTACAGATACGCAGTATTTT
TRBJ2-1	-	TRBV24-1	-	CATSDLKGSSYNEQFF	TGTGCCACCAGTGATTTGAAGGGGAGTTCCTACAATGAGCAGTTCTTC
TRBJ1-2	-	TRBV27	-	CASSLSMAKRAGYTF	TGTGCCAGCAGTTTATCGATGGCGAAAAGAGCTGGCTACACCTTC
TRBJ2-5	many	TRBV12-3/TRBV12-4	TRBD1	CASSPRGGQGANRETQYF	TGTGCCAGCAGCCCCAGGGGGGGACAGGGGGCGAATCGGGAGACCCAGTACTTC
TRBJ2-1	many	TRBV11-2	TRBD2	CASSLELAEYNEQFF	TGTGCCAGCAGCTTAGAGCTAGCGGAATACAATGAGCAGTTCTTC
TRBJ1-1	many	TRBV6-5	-	CASSYEALNTEAFF	TGTGCCAGCAGTTACGAAGCCCTGAACACTGAAGCTTTCTTT
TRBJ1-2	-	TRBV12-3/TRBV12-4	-	CASSFSGTQKDYVYTF	TGTGCCAGCAGTTTCTCCGGGACACAAAAAGACTATGTCTACACCTTC
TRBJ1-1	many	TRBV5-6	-	CASSLARWTEAFF	TGTGCCAGCAGCTTGGCCCGGTGGACTGAAGCTTTCTTT
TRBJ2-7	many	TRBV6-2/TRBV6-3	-	CATLRGLGAIRYEQYF	TGTGCCACCCTAAGGGGATTGGGGGCTATCCGCTACGAGCAGTACTTC
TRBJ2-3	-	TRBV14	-	CASSQDYRAPADTQYF	TGTGCCAGCAGCCAAGATTACCGTGCCCCAGCAGATACGCAGTATTTT
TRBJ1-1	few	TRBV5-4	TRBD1	CASSLDRGWAFF	TGTGCCAGCAGCTTGGACAGGGGATGGGCTTTCTTT
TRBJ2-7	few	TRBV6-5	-	CASSYSRVGAYEQYF	TGTGCCAGCAGTTACTCGAGGGTGGGGGCCTACGAGCAGTACTTC
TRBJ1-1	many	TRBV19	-	CASSIQADSVGYNTEAFF	TGTGCCAGTAGTATCCAGGCCGATTCGGTAGGGTACAACACTGAAGCTTTCTTT
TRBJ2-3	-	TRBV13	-	CASTPRQAGRRNTQYF	TGTGCCAGCACCCCCCGGCAGGCGGGGCGAAGGAATACGCAGTATTTT
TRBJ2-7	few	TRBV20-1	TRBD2	CSAFYLTGGPTSGRAPYEQYF	TGCAGTGCTTTTTATTTGACAGGGGGCCCTACTAGCGGGAGGGCCCCCTACGAGCAGTACTTC
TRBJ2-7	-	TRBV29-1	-	CSVEDRAVQGYEQYF	TGCAGCGTTGAAGATCGGGCTGTTCAAGGGTACGAGCAGTACTTC
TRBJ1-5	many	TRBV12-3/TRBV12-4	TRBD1	CASSPDRVGNQPQHF	TGTGCCAGCAGTCCGGACAGGGTAGGCAATCAGCCCCAGCATTTT
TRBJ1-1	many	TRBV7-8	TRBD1	CASRGLRQGNTEAFF	TGTGCCAGCAGGGGACTACGACAGGGGAACACTGAAGCTTTCTTT
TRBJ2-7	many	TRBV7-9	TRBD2	CASSPGLATTYEQYF	TGTGCCAGCAGCCCCGGACTAGCGACCACCTACGAGCAGTACTTC
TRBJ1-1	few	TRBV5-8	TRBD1	CASSLDRGVMNTEAFF	TGTGCCAGCAGCTTGGACAGGGGGGTTATGAACACTGAAGCTTTCTTT
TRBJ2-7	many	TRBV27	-	CASRLSVRGDEQYF	TGTGCCAGCAGGCTTTCCGTGAGGGGGGACGAGCAGTACTTC
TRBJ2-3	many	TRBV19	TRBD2	CASSIYGLAGGSSTDTQYF	TGTGCCAGTAGTATCTACGGCCTAGCGGGGGGCTCTAGCACAGATACGCAGTATTTT
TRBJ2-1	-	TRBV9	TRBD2	CASSVAPSGGAVNEQFF	TGTGCCAGCAGCGTAGCTCCTAGCGGGGGGGCTGTAAATGAGCAGTTCTTC
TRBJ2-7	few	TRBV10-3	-	CAIRPTQGNVYEQYF	TGTGCCATCAGACCAACACAGGGAAATGTCTACGAGCAGTACTTC
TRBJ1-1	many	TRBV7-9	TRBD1	CASSSRGTEAFF	TGTGCCAGCAGCTCCAGGGGGACTGAAGCTTTCTTT
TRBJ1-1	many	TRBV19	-	CASSDGGDRMNTEAFF	TGTGCCAGTAGTGACGGAGGTGACCGCATGAACACTGAAGCTTTCTTT
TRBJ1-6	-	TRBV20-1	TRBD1	CSATHRGRNSPLHF	TGCAGTGCTACTCACAGGGGAAGAAATTCACCCCTCCACTTT
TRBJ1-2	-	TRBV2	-	CASSETGVRVNYGYTF	TGTGCCAGCAGTGAAACGGGAGTCCGCGTGAACTATGGCTACACCTTC
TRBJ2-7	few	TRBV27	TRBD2	CASSLLRTSGRYEQYF	TGTGCCAGCAGTTTATTGCGCACTAGCGGGAGGTACGAGCAGTACTTC
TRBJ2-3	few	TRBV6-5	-	CASLRGDTQYF	TGTGCCAGCCTCCGTGGAGATACGCAGTATTTT
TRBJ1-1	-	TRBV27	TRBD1	CASSRGQAEAFF	TGTGCCAGCAGCCGAGGACAGGCGGAAGCTTTCTTT
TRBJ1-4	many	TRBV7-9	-	CASSLALNRNPDGKLFF	TGTGCCAGCAGCTTAGCGCTAAACAGGAACCCGGACGGAAAACTGTTTTTT
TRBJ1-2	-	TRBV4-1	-	CASSQEGQPMGYGYTF	TGCGCCAGCAGCCAAGAAGGACAACCAATGGGCTATGGCTACACCTTC
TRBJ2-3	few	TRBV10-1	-	CASSEYSTEDTQYF	TGCGCCAGCAGTGAATATAGTACGGAAGATACGCAGTATTTT
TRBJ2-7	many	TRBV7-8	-	CASSLGKAGYEQYF	TGTGCCAGCAGCTTAGGAAAAGCCGGCTACGAGCAGTACTTC
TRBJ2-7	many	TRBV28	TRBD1	CASSSSTGEAFYEQYF	TGTGCCAGCAGTTCCTCGACAGGGGAGGCCTTCTACGAGCAGTACTTC
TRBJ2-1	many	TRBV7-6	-	CASSPEDRRYNEQFF	TGTGCCAGCAGCCCTGAGGACAGACGCTACAATGAGCAGTTCTTC
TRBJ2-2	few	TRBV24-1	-	CATSDLRTNTGELFF	TGTGCCACCAGTGATTTGCGGACGAACACCGGGGAGCTGTTTTTT
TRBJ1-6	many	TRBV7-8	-	CASSLVSGRGNSPLHF	TGTGCCAGCAGCTTAGTTAGCGGCAGGGGCAATTCACCCCTCCACTTT